The present T cell receptor (beta chain) was sequenced within a study of blood T cells in healthy people across ages. Study conclusions and caveats: Among T cells, TCR beta diversity per million cells dropped roughly linearly as age rose.

Sample-barcoded 5' priming and a J-beta primer mix drove a second PCR of 7 to 11 cycles. Carrying 12 random nucleotides, a template-switch adaptor labeled each individual cDNA molecule. TCRdb recomputed calls from the 5' RACE reads with MiXCR, one row per CDR3 protein. This table has hundreds of thousands of distinct CDR3 sequences, 29% appearing once. The CDR3 runs 17 residues. Between the trimmed V and J ends, which lost 6 bases and 0 bases, there was a span of 20 bases. As to this clonotype: Its antigen is undetermined.

J is TRBJ1-1 and V is TRBV12-3 or TRBV12-4; unclear D gene. Sequencing was performed on blood. The TCR sequence derives from an elderly woman in good health. The CDR3 protein is CASSPMGLRRVNTEAFF. CDR3 DNA: TGTGCCAGCAGCCCCATGGGGTTGAGGAGGGTGAACACTGAAGCTTTCTTT.